Listed here are 20 T cell receptor beta chains from one sample, sequenced in a study of blood T cell repertoires in COVID-19. Only in-frame clones appear in the TCRdb table, and some are missing; sequencing was by immunoSEQ multiplex PCR. The sample contains around 400,000 clones, approximately 91% of which appear only once. The sample was PBMCs or T cells enriched from blood (not recorded which). These receptors came from a woman aged 18-29 years who had been exposed to COVID-19.

The genes are TRBV27 and TRBJ2-7, with 10 bases that match TRBD2. Looked up from germline, CDR1 is MNHEY and CDR2 is SMNVEV (reference sequence). The CDR3 runs 20 residues. V lost 5 bases to trimming and J lost 3 bases; unmatched junction nucleotides: 22. CDR3 sequence reads: CASSPSLGLAGAWSDYEQYF. CDR3 DNA: TGTGCCAGCAGTCCTTCCCTCGGGCTAGCGGGAGCCTGGTCTGACTACGAGCAGTACTTC.

This chain connects TRBV5-1 to TRBJ2-7; 7 nucleotides line up with TRBD1. The V gene end was trimmed by 0 bases and the J gene end by 3 bases; junction bases not matched to a gene: 3. Germline CDR1 SGHRS, CDR2 YFSETQ. The CDR3 is made up of 14 amino acids. In nucleotides, the CDR3 is TGCGCCAGCAGCTTGGACAGGGGCGTCTACGAGCAGTACTTC. Amino acid sequence: CASSLDRGVYEQYF. Based on the CDR3 plus reference TRBV5-1 and TRBJ2-7, the full variable domain is KAGVTQTPRYLIKTRGQQVTLSCSPISGHRSVSWYQQTPGQGLQFLFEYFSETQRNKGNFPGRFSGRQFSNSRSEMNVSTLELGDSALYLCASSLDRGVYEQYFGPGTRLTVT.

The rearrangement links TRBV19 to TRBJ1-5; D is uncertain. The CDR3 consists of 15 residues. V lost 5 bases and J 2 bases, leaving 13 bases between the germline ends. The germline CDR1 and CDR2 sequences are LNHDA and SQIVND (reference sequence). CDR3 bases: TGTGCCAGTAGTTTTCCGACTGTCGGCAATCAGCCCCAGCATTTT. It yields the protein CASSFPTVGNQPQHF.

This clone came up once. J is TRBJ2-7 and V is TRBV10-3, with D hard to call. This CDR3 comprises 13 residues. The V end lost 3 bases, the J end lost 0 bases, and 6 bases lay between the germline ends. In germline, CDR1 is ENHRY, CDR2 SYGVKD. DNA for the CDR3: TGTGCCATCAGTGACCGAGACTCCTACGAGCAGTACTTC. Translating it yields CAISDRDSYEQYF.

The sample holds one count of this clone. The chain recombines TRBV19 with TRBJ2-6; D not certain. V was trimmed by 3 bases and J by 0 bases, leaving 9 bases between them. The CDR3 covers 16 residues. The V gene's germline CDR1 is LNHDA and CDR2 SQIVND (reference sequence). The CDR3 DNA sequence: TGTGCCAGTAGTATGCCCGGGTACTCTGGGGCCAACGTCCTGACTTTC. This translates into CASSMPGYSGANVLTF.

The rearrangement uses TRBV10-1 and TRBJ2-7; 12 positions match TRBD2. Looked up from germline, CDR1 is WNHNN and CDR2 is SYGVQD (reference sequence). This CDR3 has 15 residues. Trimming removed 6 bases from V and 0 bases from J; junction bases left unmatched: 3. CDR3 in DNA: TGCGCCAGCAGCCCTAGCGGGAGGGACTCCTACGAGCAGTACTTC. It encodes CASSPSGRDSYEQYF.

V and J are TRBV6-2 or TRBV6-3 and TRBJ1-5; 9 bases agree with TRBD1. Germline V lookup: CDR1 MNHEY, CDR2 SVGEGT. This CDR3 comprises 18 residues. After removal of 5 bases from V and 0 bases from J, the junction contained 11 bases not matched to a gene. CDR3 protein: CASSPGTGPLDSNQPQHF. The CDR3 DNA reads TGTGCCAGCAGTCCCGGGACAGGGCCCCTCGATAGCAATCAGCCCCAGCATTTT.

V gene TRBV7-9 combines with J gene TRBJ2-2, with TRBD1 matching over 9 bases. Germline CDR1 reads SEHNR; CDR2 reads FQNEAQ (reference sequence). The CDR3 is made up of 15 amino acids. Germline trimming cut 1 base from V and 6 bases from J; bases unmatched to any gene: 3. This CDR3 is CASSLGQGGSGELFF. The CDR3 nucleotides are TGTGCCAGCAGCTTAGGACAGGGGGGATCCGGGGAGCTGTTTTTT.

The chain joins TRBV7-9 to TRBJ1-2; 8 bases fit TRBD1. The germline V gene has CDR1 SEHNR and CDR2 FQNEAQ (reference sequence). The CDR3 has 13 residues. The ends lost 5 bases at V and 7 bases at J; junction bases unmatched: 6. CDR3 in amino acids: CASSPGQGGGYTF. The DNA for the CDR3 is TGTGCCAGCAGCCCAGGACAGGGCGGTGGCTACACCTTC.

The rearrangement joins TRBV28 to TRBJ2-7; 8 nucleotides agree with TRBD2. Trimming took 7 bases from V and 1 from J; bases not matched to a gene: 6. CDR1 and CDR2 (germline): MDHEN, SYDVKM. CDR3 length equals 14 residues. The CDR3 nucleotides read TGTGCCAGCAAACTCGGGGGGGTTTCCTACGAGCAGTACTTC. Its translation is CASKLGGVSYEQYF.

The chain uses TRBV30 and TRBJ1-6, with 10 bases lining up with TRBD1. The CDR3 length is 16 residues. Germline CDR1 is GTSNPN and CDR2 is SVGIG (reference sequence). The J segment lost 7 bases and the V segment lost 6 bases, leaving 12 bases of the junction unmatched. The CDR3 reads CACRDRGTLGNSPLHF. CDR3 DNA sequence: TGTGCCTGCCGGGACAGGGGAACTCTGGGGAATTCACCCCTCCACTTT.

The V call is TRBV9, the J call TRBJ2-1; D is possibly TRBD2 (6 bases). Between the trimmed V and J ends, which lost 3 bases and 9 bases, there was a span of 25 bases. The CDR3 is 17 amino acids. Germline loops: CDR1 SGDLS, CDR2 YYNGEE. This chain's CDR3 is CASSAARAGGIGGEQFF. The CDR3 DNA is TGTGCCAGCAGCGCCGCCCGGGCGGGCGGGATTGGCGGTGAGCAGTTCTTC.

The chain uses TRBV7-2 and TRBJ1-1; D gene ambiguous. There are 13 residues in the CDR3. V was clipped by 3 bases and J by 7 bases, with 12 bases between them. CDR1 and CDR2 from the germline V gene are SGHTA and FQGNSA. The CDR3 here is CASSFERRSEAFF. DNA for the CDR3: TGTGCCAGCAGCTTCGAACGTAGGAGTGAAGCTTTCTTT.

The chain is built from TRBV28 and TRBJ2-1, with 9 bases that match TRBD2. J lost 9 bases, V lost 2 bases, and 8 bases had no gene match. The CDR3 has 15 amino acids. Per germline, CDR1 MDHEN and CDR2 SYDVKM. CDR3 loop: CASSLVTSGSGEQFF. The CDR3 coding sequence is TGTGCCAGCAGTTTAGTGACTAGCGGAAGCGGTGAGCAGTTCTTC. The entire variable domain, with the rest obtained from reference TRBV28 and TRBJ2-1, is as follows: DVKVTQSSRYLVKRTGEKVFLECVQDMDHENMFWYRQDPGLGLRLIYFSYDVKMKEKGDIPEGYSVSREKKERFSLILESASTNQTSMYLCASSLVTSGSGEQFFGPGTRLTVL.

V is TRBV5-6 and J is TRBJ2-1, with D tentatively TRBD2 (5 bases). There are 15 residues in the CDR3. Germline CDR1 and CDR2: SGHDT and YYEEEE. V was clipped by 0 bases and J by 7 bases, with 14 bases between them. The chain's CDR3 is CASSLGGLASNEQFF. CDR3 sequence (DNA): TGTGCCAGCAGCTTGGGAGGGTTAGCTTCTAATGAGCAGTTCTTC.

The rearrangement joins TRBV3-1 (or the pseudogene TRBV3-2) to TRBJ2-7; 11 bases map to TRBD2. This CDR3 is 15 amino acids long. The V segment lost 3 bases and the J segment 2 bases; nucleotides outside the gene matches: 3. Germline loops: CDR1 LGHDT, CDR2 YNNKEL (reference sequence). CDR3 sequence: CASSQGLAVTYEQYF. CDR3 bases: TGTGCCAGCAGCCAGGGACTAGCGGTAACCTACGAGCAGTACTTC.

The V call is TRBV20-1, the J call TRBJ2-1; D is uncertain. Per the germline V gene, CDR1 is DFQATT and CDR2 is SNEGSKA (reference sequence). The ends were cut back, 3 bases at V and 4 bases at J, with 19 bases in the middle. The CDR3 has 16 residues. In nucleotides, the CDR3 is TGCAGTGCTAGTTTCTTCGGCGGAACCGCGTACAATGAGCAGTTCTTC. It specifies CSASFFGGTAYNEQFF.

CDR3 sequence: CASSPGQGDYGYTF. As DNA, the CDR3 is TGTGCCAGCTCCCCGGGACAGGGGGATTATGGCTACACCTTC. The rearrangement links TRBV18 to TRBJ1-2; TRBD1 agrees at 11 bases. The CDR3 loop spans 14 amino acids. With V trimmed by 6 bases and J by 5 bases, 5 bases remained unmatched. The germline V gene encodes CDR1 KGHSH and CDR2 LQKENI.

The gene calls are TRBV14 and TRBJ1-2; the D gene is possibly TRBD1 (6 bases). The germline CDR1 and CDR2 sequences are SGHDN and FVKESK. This CDR3 has 16 amino acids. V lost 4 bases and J 8 bases, leaving 23 bases between the germline ends. The CDR3 loop is CASSPLGSGHVRGYTF. Written as DNA, the CDR3 is TGTGCCAGCAGCCCCTTGGGGTCGGGACATGTTCGGGGCTACACCTTC.

A word on this clone: Other nucleotide sequences in the sample specify the same CDR3. V usage is TRBV25-1 and J usage is TRBJ2-7; D is uncertain. Deletions cut 3 bases from V and 2 bases from J, with 2 bases between. Looked up from germline, CDR1 is MGHDK and CDR2 is SYGVNS. This CDR3 contains 11 residues. The CDR3 DNA is TGTGCCAGCAGTGACACCTACGAGCAGTACTTC. This gives the protein CASSDTYEQYF.